This T cell receptor (beta chain) derives from a study of cytomegalovirus exposure and HLA in healthy donors. Study-wide findings and caveats: Cytomegalovirus association was assigned to about 150 TCR beta chains. Some V segments, including TRBV6-2 and TRBV6-3, were excluded as indistinguishable. The study had only CMV serostatus as immune exposure information. Reports state that TCR beta sequences accurately predicted most subjects' HLA-A and HLA-B alleles.

With 6 bases removed from V and 8 bases from J, the gap between germline ends came to 11 bases. CDR1 and CDR2 (germline): ENHRY, SYGVKD. This CDR3 region has 13 residues. About this clone: The target antigen is unknown.

60 Vbeta and 13 Jbeta primers were used in PCR. The table came from immunoSEQ multiplex PCR; TCRdb's copy has only in-frame clones and leaves some out. The sample shows roughly 81,000 clones, under 80% of them seen only once. The chain links TRBV10-3 to TRBJ2-6; possibly TRBD2 for D (5 bases). The source of this sequence is a boy younger than 18 in good health and CMV-seronegative. Sequencing input: PBMCs. CDR3 in amino acids: CAIRRAQTNVLTF. The CDR3 nucleotides read TGTGCCATCAGGAGGGCGCAAACCAACGTCCTGACTTTC.